This TCR beta chain was recovered during a study of T cell responses to AZD1222 COVID-19 vaccine. TCRdb's table, derived via immunoSEQ multiplex PCR, lists solely in-frame clones and lacks some. The sample features 150,000 or so clones, with 2% to 2.5% in its top ten. Per germline, CDR1 LGHNA and CDR2 YNFKEQ. Trimming took 5 bases from V and 8 from J, leaving 16 bases between them. This CDR3 comprises 13 residues. The chain couples TRBV4-2 to TRBJ2-7; D is unclear. Sequencing was carried out using peripheral blood. This clonotype originated in an adult in good health. CDR3 sequence: CASSSGVNLKQYF. In DNA form, the CDR3 reads TGTGCCAGCAGCTCTGGGGTGAACCTTAAGCAGTACTTC.